Listed here are 23 T cell receptor beta chains from one sample, sequenced in a study of beta chain features in type 1 diabetes. Reverse transcribing all isolated RNA meant expressed TCRB transcripts were sequenced. Repertoires were generated with immunoSEQ multiplex PCR, while TCRdb's copy carries only in-frame clones and drops some. The table records about 360,000 clones, over 9.5% of them present only once. The source material was naive CD4+ T cells from blood. Receptor source: a man in his late teens or twenties in good health.

This clone was seen a handful of times. V and J are TRBV5-1 and TRBJ2-7; 8 bases agree with TRBD1. Germline V gives CDR1 SGHRS, CDR2 YFSETQ. CDR3 length: 15 amino acids. The junction had 6 bases not matched to a gene; V was cut back by 2 bases and J by 2 bases. CDR3 DNA sequence: TGCGCCAGCAGCTTATTCTCGGGACAGGCCTACGAGCAGTACTTC. Translation gives CASSLFSGQAYEQYF.

CDR3 amino acids: CASSFGGGVGGSKQYF. The DNA for the CDR3 is TGTGCCAGCAGTTTCGGCGGCGGGGTGGGGGGATCGAAGCAGTACTTC. The chain carries TRBV28 and TRBJ2-7; D is possibly TRBD2 (6 bases). Trimming removed 3 bases from V and 8 bases from J, with 23 bases in between. Germline CDR1 MDHEN, CDR2 SYDVKM. The CDR3 length is 16 residues.

The genes are TRBV13 and TRBJ2-2; the match to TRBD1 covers 8 bases. The germline V gene has CDR1 PRHDT and CDR2 FYEKMQ (reference sequence). The CDR3 has 16 residues. Losses at the gene ends were 0 bases for V and 4 bases for J; bases not matched to a gene: 4. The CDR3 loop reads CASSLGTGGGTGELFF. CDR3 coding DNA: TGTGCCAGCAGCTTAGGTACAGGGGGAGGCACCGGGGAGCTGTTTTTT.

The chain carries TRBV28 and TRBJ2-7; D is undetermined. Germline CDR1 is MDHEN and CDR2 is SYDVKM. This CDR3 comprises 15 residues. V was trimmed by 2 bases and J by 2 bases, leaving 13 bases between them. The CDR3 is CASSLSHSPTYEQYF. The CDR3 coding sequence is TGTGCCAGCAGTTTAAGTCACAGCCCTACCTACGAGCAGTACTTC.

The chain has TRBV7-9 and TRBJ2-7; 8 bases are a match to TRBD2. J was trimmed by 2 bases and V by 5 bases; bases with no gene match: 5. The CDR3 extends over 14 amino acids. CDR1 and CDR2 from the germline V gene are SEHNR and FQNEAQ (reference sequence). The CDR3: CASSLGGEAYEQYF. The CDR3 DNA is TGTGCCAGCAGCCTCGGGGGGGAGGCCTACGAGCAGTACTTC.

The chain has TRBV19 and TRBJ1-1; tentatively, D is TRBD1 (5 bases). Germline V gene data show CDR1 as LNHDA and CDR2 as SQIVND (reference sequence). Trimming stripped 4 bases from V and 4 bases from J, with 7 bases between. The CDR3 is made up of 12 amino acids. CDR3 sequence (DNA): TGTGCCAGTAGTACGGGGGTCACTGAAGCTTTCTTT. Its protein product is CASSTGVTEAFF.

This clone has a handful of counts. CDR3 region: CASRLAGYDTGELFF. CDR3 bases: TGTGCCAGCAGACTAGCGGGGTATGACACCGGGGAGCTGTTTTTT. The J gene is TRBJ2-2, the V gene TRBV28, with 10 positions matching TRBD2. Germline CDR1 MDHEN, CDR2 SYDVKM. The V segment lost 6 bases and the J segment 3 bases; nucleotides outside the gene matches: 4. The CDR3 sequence is 15 residues long.

The chain joins TRBV5-6 to TRBJ2-3; the D is unclear. This CDR3 is built from 18 residues. Trimming removed 3 bases at V and 0 bases at J, with 20 bases between. Germline CDR1 SGHDT, CDR2 YYEEEE. CDR3 in amino acids: CASSSYTTPRRSTDTQYF. CDR3 in DNA: TGTGCCAGCAGCTCTTACACGACCCCCAGGCGAAGCACAGATACGCAGTATTTT.

The V gene is TRBV6-5, the J gene TRBJ2-7, with D maybe TRBD1 (6 bases). Germline V lookup: CDR1 MNHEY, CDR2 SVGAGI. The CDR3 has 15 amino acids. The V end lost 4 bases, the J end lost 0 bases, and 13 bases lay between the germline ends. CDR3 region: CASSLTDSSSYEQYF. DNA for the CDR3: TGTGCCAGCAGTTTAACGGACAGTAGCTCCTACGAGCAGTACTTC.

The V and J genes are TRBV19 and TRBJ2-3; 8 nucleotides align to TRBD2. The CDR3 is 13 amino acids. Germline V gene data show CDR1 as LNHDA and CDR2 as SQIVND (reference sequence). Trimming removed 8 bases from V and 5 bases from J; junction bases left unmatched: 6. CDR3 DNA sequence: TGTGCCAGTGCCGGCGGGAGGATAGATACGCAGTATTTT. It is translated as CASAGGRIDTQYF.

The rearrangement uses TRBV6-1 and TRBJ2-7; TRBD1 agrees at 7 bases. This CDR3 has 12 amino acids. V lost 6 bases to trimming and J lost 6 bases; unmatched junction nucleotides: 5. CDR1 and CDR2 from the germline V gene are MNHNS and SASEGT. The CDR3 DNA reads TGTGCCAGCAGCAGAGGGGGCGCCGAGCAGTACTTC. Translation gives CASSRGGAEQYF.

This chain joins TRBV7-2 and TRBJ1-5, with 12 bases lining up with TRBD1. Germline V lookup: CDR1 SGHTA, CDR2 FQGNSA. V was pared by 6 bases and J by 6 bases, with 6 bases of the junction left unmatched. This CDR3 comprises 15 residues. The CDR3 loop reads CASRQGTGGIQPQHF. CDR3 nucleotides: TGTGCCAGCAGGCAAGGGACAGGGGGCATTCAGCCCCAGCATTTT.

This clone was detected only a few times. The J gene is TRBJ2-7, the V gene TRBV4-2; 10 bases are a match to TRBD2. Germline CDR1 is LGHNA and CDR2 is YNFKEQ. CDR3 size: 15 residues. V dropped 4 bases and J dropped 4; count of bases not matched to a gene: 7. The chain's CDR3 is CASSPRLAGVYEQYF. In DNA form, the CDR3 reads TGTGCCAGCAGCCCCAGACTAGCGGGCGTATACGAGCAGTACTTC.

The chain has TRBV28 and TRBJ1-6; D call uncertain. In germline, CDR1 is MDHEN, CDR2 SYDVKM. V lost 7 bases, J lost 7 bases, and 11 bases lay in between. This CDR3 has 13 amino acids. CDR3 coding DNA: TGTGCCAGCATGCCCGGAGCGAATTCACCCCTCCACTTT. Protein sequence: CASMPGANSPLHF.

This clone was counted a few times. The CDR3 here is CASSPRTLAGDLSGANVLTF. The DNA of the CDR3 is TGTGCCAGCAGCCCTCGTACACTAGCGGGGGATCTCTCTGGGGCCAACGTCCTGACTTTC. The chain is built from TRBV4-2 and TRBJ2-6, with 11 bases aligning to TRBD2. V lost 4 bases and J lost 0; bases outside the gene matches: 11. Germline V gene data show CDR1 as LGHNA and CDR2 as YNFKEQ. The CDR3 is 20 residues long.

In its sample, this clone was seen a few times. The chain employs TRBV14 and TRBJ2-5, with TRBD1 matching 7 bases. The CDR3 runs 16 residues. Germline CDR1 is SGHDN and CDR2 is FVKESK. The J segment lost 6 bases and the V segment lost 0 bases, leaving 10 bases of the junction unmatched. The CDR3 sequence is CASSQDIWTGRQTQYF. The CDR3 DNA follows: TGTGCCAGCAGCCAAGATATTTGGACAGGACGGCAGACCCAGTACTTC. Supplemented by reference TRBV14 and TRBJ2-5, the full variable domain reads EAGVTQFPSHSVIEKGQTVTLRCDPISGHDNLYWYRRVMGKEIKFLLHFVKESKQDESGMPNNRFLAERTGGTYSTLKVQPAELEDSGVYFCASSQDIWTGRQTQYFGPGTRLLVL.

This chain joins TRBV30 and TRBJ2-3; a possible D gene is TRBD1 (5 bases). This CDR3 is built from 13 residues. V lost 4 bases and J lost 2, with 10 bases in between. Germline CDR1 is GTSNPN and CDR2 is SVGIG (reference sequence). CDR3 sequence: CAWIGAYTDTQYF. The DNA for the CDR3 is TGTGCCTGGATTGGGGCCTACACAGATACGCAGTATTTT.

The rearrangement joins TRBV11-1 to TRBJ1-6; 7 bases map to TRBD1. Germline CDR1 is SGHAT and CDR2 is FQDESV (reference sequence). The CDR3 totals 15 residues. The junction had 7 bases not matched to a gene; V was cut back by 5 bases and J by 6 bases. This CDR3 reads CASSNPGQSNSPLHF. The CDR3 DNA follows: TGTGCCAGCAGCAACCCGGGACAGAGTAATTCACCCCTCCACTTT.

This clone has just a few counts. The chain recombines TRBV2 with TRBJ1-1, with a tentative D call TRBD1 (5 bases). Trimming took 6 bases from V and 2 from J, leaving 13 bases between them. The germline V gene has CDR1 SNHLY and CDR2 FYNNEI. There are 14 residues in the CDR3. DNA for the CDR3: TGTGCCAGCAGACCCTTGACAGTTAACACTGAAGCTTTCTTT. It specifies CASRPLTVNTEAFF.

The rearrangement links TRBV29-1 to TRBJ2-1, with TRBD1 as a possible D gene (7 bases). CDR1 is SQVTM, CDR2 ANQGSEA, per germline. V dropped 4 bases and J dropped 7 bases, with 17 bases sitting between them. There are 14 residues in the CDR3. The CDR3 DNA sequence: TGCAGCGTTGTCAGCAGGGGGGCAAGGAATGAGCAGTTCTTC. Its protein product is CSVVSRGARNEQFF.

This clone was picked up a small number of times. The chain employs TRBV13 and TRBJ2-1, with D perhaps matching TRBD1 (5 bases). Trimming took 2 bases from V and 4 from J, leaving 12 bases between them. CDR3 length: 15 residues. Per the germline V gene, CDR1 is PRHDT and CDR2 is FYEKMQ (reference sequence). CDR3 nucleotide sequence: TGTGCCAGCAGCTTACGTACAGGAGCTTACAATGAGCAGTTCTTC. Translated: CASSLRTGAYNEQFF.

This clone has a handful of counts. The chain joins TRBV6-6 to TRBJ2-7, with 7 bases aligning to TRBD1. Looked up from germline, CDR1 is MNHNY and CDR2 is SVGAGI (reference sequence). The V and J ends lost 6 bases and 5 bases, in that order; junction bases with no gene match: 10. The CDR3 runs 14 residues. The CDR3 is CASSNPGTANEQYF. The CDR3 region has the DNA TGTGCCAGCAGCAACCCCGGGACAGCTAACGAGCAGTACTTC.

This chain uses TRBV10-3 with TRBJ2-7, with D uncertain. The CDR3 covers 14 residues. CDR1 ENHRY and CDR2 SYGVKD come from the germline V gene. Between the trimmed V and J ends, which lost 0 bases and 3 bases, there was a span of 9 bases. The CDR3 spells CAISESNLHYEQYF. The CDR3, as DNA: TGTGCCATCAGTGAGTCGAACTTGCACTACGAGCAGTACTTC.